This TCR beta chain was documented in a study of T cells in Graves' hyperthyroidism and ophthalmopathy. In the study overall: Peripheral blood draws took place at initial diagnosis, ahead of any treatment.

Concerning this clonotype itself: The antigen remains undetermined.

Looked up from germline, CDR1 is LNHNV and CDR2 is YYDKDF (reference sequence). Trimming left V 8 bases short and J 4 bases short, with 9 bases between. The CDR3 contains 13 residues. Study-wide points: Most clonotypes that expanded in the thyroid above 0.001 also showed up in blood.

The investigators amplified TCR beta CDR3 regions from RNA transcripts. The HTBI primer set drove a first-round RT-PCR of the TCR CDR3. One entry per CDR3 protein results from TCRdb running MiXCR on the multiplex PCR reads. The sample lists 350,000 to 400,000 distinct CDR3 sequences; more than 12% were seen once. This receptor was obtained from a woman aged 25 to 39 with Graves' hyperthyroidism. The genes are TRBV15 and TRBJ2-6; D unresolved. The sample taken for sequencing was blood. The CDR3 spells CATGMAGANVLTF. CDR3 in DNA: TGTGCCACCGGCATGGCGGGGGCCAACGTCCTGACTTTC.